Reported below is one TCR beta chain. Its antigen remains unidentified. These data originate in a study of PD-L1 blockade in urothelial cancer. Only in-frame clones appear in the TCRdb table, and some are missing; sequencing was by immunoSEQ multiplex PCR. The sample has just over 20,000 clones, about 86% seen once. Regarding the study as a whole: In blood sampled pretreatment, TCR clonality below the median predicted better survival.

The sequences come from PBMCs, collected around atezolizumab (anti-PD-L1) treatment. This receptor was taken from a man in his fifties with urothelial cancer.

CDR3 loop: CASTLVGGDAFF. CDR3 bases: TGTGCCAGCACCCTAGTCGGGGGAGATGCTTTCTTT. The V call is TRBV5-6, the J call TRBJ1-1, with a tentative D call TRBD1 (5 bases). Trimming left V 6 bases short and J 11 bases short, with 17 bases between. Per the germline V gene, CDR1 is SGHDT and CDR2 is YYEEEE. The CDR3 spans 12 residues. The complete variable domain, with remaining parts taken from reference TRBV5-6 and TRBJ1-1, reads DAGVTQSPTHLIKTRGQQVTLRCSPKSGHDTVSWYQQALGQGPQFIFQYYEEEERQRGNFPDRFSGHQFPNYSSELNVNALLLGDSALYLCASTLVGGDAFFGQGTRLTVV.